The rows below give T cell receptor beta chains drawn from one sample of a study of long-term antiretroviral therapy in people with HIV. Clones were sequenced by immunoSEQ multiplex PCR, and TCRdb holds only the in-frame ones, with some missing. The sample yields fewer than 45,000 clones, 75% to 90% seen once. This material consisted of unsorted PBMCs, taken 2.2 years after starting antiretroviral therapy. The receptors derive from a man between 18 and 29 years old with HIV. Both conserved end residues are part of each CDR3. The order of the fields is CDR3 protein, CDR3 DNA, V gene, J gene, clone size, D gene. D genes are given only for firm matches. For some rows the clone size is stated as once, few or many, or as a class when expanded; others skip it.

CASSSPGGVYFEQYF	TGTGCTAGCAGCTCGCCCGGGGGGGTCTATTTCGAGCAGTACTTC	TRBV7-7	TRBJ2-7	.	TRBD2
CASSLLTGVGGTDTQYF	TGTGCCAGCAGTTTATTAACGGGAGTGGGCGGCACAGATACGCAGTATTTT	TRBV27	TRBJ2-3	.	.
CASSIRSGTMDNEQFF	TGCGCCAGCAGCATCAGATCCGGGACTATGGACAATGAGCAGTTCTTC	TRBV4-1	TRBJ2-1	.	TRBD2
CASSPTGLEYGYTF	TGTGCCAGCAGCCCCACAGGATTAGAATATGGCTACACCTTC	TRBV4-2	TRBJ1-2	.	.
CASSPSGANEKLFF	TGTGCCAGCAGCCCGTCAGGGGCTAATGAAAAACTGTTTTTT	TRBV5-5	TRBJ1-4	.	.
CASSFTPSGLSSYNEQFF	TGTGCCAGCAGCTTTACCCCTTCCGGGCTGAGCTCCTACAATGAGCAGTTCTTC	TRBV7-9	TRBJ2-1	.	.
CASSSQTGSNQPQHF	TGTGCCAGCAGTTCCCAGACGGGTAGCAATCAGCCCCAGCATTTT	TRBV13	TRBJ1-5	.	.
CAISDYSSYEQYF	TGTGCCATCAGTGATTACAGTTCCTACGAGCAGTACTTC	TRBV10-3	TRBJ2-7	.	.
CASSGGLAGGTDTQYF	TGTGCCAGCAGTGGGGGGCTAGCGGGAGGCACAGATACGCAGTATTTT	TRBV7-2	TRBJ2-3	.	TRBD2
CASSLIGDGNTEAFF	TGTGCCAGCAGCTTAATCGGGGACGGAAACACTGAAGCTTTCTTT	TRBV7-3	TRBJ1-1	few	.
CASSLLADEQYF	TGTGCCAGCAGCTTACTCGCAGACGAGCAGTACTTC	TRBV7-9	TRBJ2-7	.	.
CASSFHSATLAFF	TGTGCCAGCAGCTTTCATTCCGCTACTTTGGCTTTCTTT	TRBV7-2	TRBJ1-1	.	.
CASRSGNSNQPQHF	TGTGCCAGCAGATCAGGGAATAGCAATCAGCCCCAGCATTTT	TRBV6-5	TRBJ1-5	few	.
CSGGAGVRGTEAFF	TGCAGTGGGGGGGCAGGGGTCAGGGGCACTGAAGCTTTCTTT	TRBV29-1	TRBJ1-1	.	.
CASSLANQAGEKLFF	TGTGCCAGCAGCTTAGCGAACCAGGCCGGTGAAAAACTGTTTTTT	TRBV7-2	TRBJ1-4	.	.
CASSQVKGAAHEQYF	TGCGCCAGCAGCCAAGTAAAGGGGGCGGCCCACGAGCAGTACTTC	TRBV4-1	TRBJ2-7	.	TRBD1
CASSPNQGIEETQYF	TGTGCCAGCAGCCCCAACCAGGGAATTGAAGAGACCCAGTACTTC	TRBV7-2	TRBJ2-5	.	.
CASSETSGSGNTIYF	TGTGCCAGCAGTGAAACATCAGGGTCTGGAAACACCATATATTTT	TRBV2	TRBJ1-3	.	.
CASGTRRAQPQHF	TGTGCCAGTGGGACTAGGCGTGCTCAGCCCCAGCATTTT	TRBV19	TRBJ1-5	few	.
CASSYGTYEQYF	TGCGCCAGCAGTTATGGCACCTACGAGCAGTACTTC	TRBV10-2	TRBJ2-7	.	.
CASSPRRAGDEQFF	TGTGCCAGCAGCCCCCGACGAGCGGGAGATGAGCAGTTCTTC	TRBV7-2	TRBJ2-1	.	TRBD2
CASSPPRGGPYNEQFF	TGTGCCAGCTCACCACCGAGGGGGGGCCCCTACAATGAGCAGTTCTTC	TRBV18	TRBJ2-1	once	.
CASQAGSLYNEQFF	TGTGCCAGCCAGGCGGGGAGCCTTTACAATGAGCAGTTCTTC	TRBV6-5	TRBJ2-1	once	.
CASKADPRYEQYF	TGTGCCAGCAAGGCGGACCCTCGGTACGAGCAGTACTTC	TRBV6-5	TRBJ2-7	.	.
CASNPGLATDTQYF	TGTGCCAGCAACCCGGGACTAGCCACAGATACGCAGTATTTT	TRBV7-2	TRBJ2-3	.	TRBD2
CASRLAATYNEQFF	TGTGCCAGTAGACTAGCGGCAACCTACAATGAGCAGTTCTTC	TRBV2	TRBJ2-1	.	TRBD2
CATFPGLAGDNEQFF	TGTGCCACCTTTCCGGGACTAGCGGGGGACAATGAGCAGTTCTTC	TRBV15	TRBJ2-1	.	TRBD2
CASSPGSADSQYF	TGCGCCAGCAGCCCGGGGTCGGCGGATTCGCAGTACTTC	TRBV5-1	TRBJ2-7	.	.
CATSRGRTGTNSGGYTF	TGTGCCACCAGCAGAGGGAGGACAGGGACGAACTCGGGTGGCTACACCTTC	TRBV15	TRBJ1-2	few	TRBD1
CASSLDGNQPQHF	TGTGCCAGCAGCCTAGATGGCAATCAGCCCCAGCATTTT	TRBV7-9	TRBJ1-5	.	.
CASTIMTTNEKLFF	TGCGCCAGCACCATAATGACAACTAATGAAAAACTGTTTTTT	TRBV10-1	TRBJ1-4	.	.
CASGPSSLAGEQYF	TGTGCTAGTGGTCCCTCTTCGTTGGCGGGCGAGCAGTATTTT	TRBV12-5	TRBJ2-3	.	.
CASRPTSGGVNEQYF	TGTGCCAGCAGACCGACTAGCGGGGGGGTGAACGAGCAGTACTTC	TRBV28	TRBJ2-7	.	TRBD2
CASSYGVAGVGEQYF	TGTGCCAGCAGTTATGGAGTAGCGGGAGTTGGAGAGCAGTACTTC	TRBV6-5	TRBJ2-7	.	TRBD2
CASLKAGRQETQYF	TGTGCCAGCTTAAAGGCGGGTCGACAAGAGACCCAGTACTTC	TRBV5-6	TRBJ2-5	.	.
CASRVGRWGTGSARGLQETQYF	TGTGCCAGCAGGGTCGGTCGGTGGGGGACAGGGTCAGCAAGAGGGCTCCAAGAGACCCAGTACTTC	TRBV2	TRBJ2-5	.	TRBD1
CASSVSGGLVSGANVLTF	TGTGCCAGCAGCGTATCAGGGGGCTTAGTTTCTGGGGCCAACGTCCTGACTTTC	TRBV9	TRBJ2-6	once	TRBD1
CASSPTDRGYGYTF	TGTGCCAGCTCACCTACGGACAGGGGATATGGCTACACCTTC	TRBV18	TRBJ1-2	.	TRBD1
CASSPGETQYF	TGTGCCAGCAGCCCCGGGGAGACCCAGTACTTC	TRBV11-2	TRBJ2-5	.	.
CSVEAQTGFFSEAFF	TGCAGCGTTGAAGCCCAGACAGGGTTCTTCTCTGAAGCTTTCTTT	TRBV29-1	TRBJ1-1	.	TRBD1
CASSLRGDTEAFF	TGTGCCAGCAGCTTAAGAGGGGACACTGAAGCTTTCTTT	TRBV7-3	TRBJ1-1	.	.
CASSPPWGPMNTEAFF	TGCGCCAGCAGCCCGCCTTGGGGACCCATGAACACTGAAGCTTTCTTT	TRBV5-1	TRBJ1-1	.	.
CASSEEAYFRSTGELFF	TGTGCCAGCAGTGAAGAGGCCTACTTCCGTTCCACCGGGGAGCTGTTTTTT	TRBV2	TRBJ2-2	.	.
CASSQDITAAYEQYF	TGCGCCAGCAGCCAAGATATAACAGCAGCCTACGAGCAGTACTTC	TRBV4-3	TRBJ2-7	medium-sized	.
CASSPPAATDNQPQHF	TGTGCCAGCAGTCCCCCCGCAGCCACAGACAATCAGCCCCAGCATTTT	TRBV28	TRBJ1-5	.	.
CASSVEAGTYEQYF	TGTGCCAGCAGCGTAGAGGCAGGAACCTACGAGCAGTACTTC	TRBV9	TRBJ2-7	.	.
CASSPPGGQGGKNTEAFF	TGTGCCAGCTCACCACCCGGTGGGCAGGGCGGGAAAAACACTGAAGCTTTCTTT	TRBV18	TRBJ1-1	.	.
CASSHMTGSDEQYF	TGTGCCAGCAGCCACATGACAGGGTCCGACGAGCAGTACTTC	TRBV6-1	TRBJ2-7	.	TRBD1
CASSQAYGASEQYF	TGTGCCAGCAGCCAAGCTTACGGCGCCAGCGAGCAGTACTTC	TRBV4-2	TRBJ2-7	.	.
CASSQDRGRGPNTEAFF	TGCGCCAGCAGCCAAGACCGGGGCAGGGGGCCGAACACTGAAGCTTTCTTT	TRBV4-1	TRBJ1-1	few	TRBD1
CASSSRQDRYTGELFF	TGTGCCAGCAGCTCACGCCAGGACAGATACACCGGGGAGCTGTTTTTT	TRBV11-2	TRBJ2-2	.	.